This TCR beta chain was obtained from a study of CD8+ T cells in alopecia areata. cDNA serving as the sequencing template came from extracted, reverse transcribed RNA. Data came from immunoSEQ multiplex PCR; TCRdb stores just in-frame clones and leaves some out. Here the sample spans fewer than 150,000 clones, around 54% being singletons. Treatment reported: oral pan-JAK inhibitor, 5-10 mg twice daily. This clone has more than one count but fewer than ten. The V and J ends lost 0 bases and 4 bases respectively, with 13 bases between them. The CDR3 is 15 residues long. CDR1 is SGHDT and CDR2 is YYEEEE in the germline V gene.

The chain carries TRBV5-6 and TRBJ2-5; D is perhaps TRBD2 (6 bases). The source material was CD4+ T cells sorted from blood, sampled at week 24, from a patient treated with tofacitinib. The TCR originated in a human donor with alopecia areata. CDR3 residues: CASSLVGGGRETQYF. CDR3 nucleotides: TGTGCCAGCAGCTTGGTAGGAGGAGGGCGAGAGACCCAGTACTTC.